This entry is about one T cell receptor (beta chain). No antigen is known for it. This entry is derived from a study of T cell responses to AZD1222 COVID-19 vaccine. Whole-study context: It was second doses at about 4 or about 12 weeks that were pooled.

General study points: A mostly white British donor set with more females was recruited, and clonal diversity was possibly underestimated.

Method: immunoSEQ multiplex PCR; TCRdb's copy keeps in-frame clones and lacks some. This sample carries around 130,000 clones, 85% to 95% of them seen once, and the ten largest clones take 0.91%. Germline lookup yields CDR1 MDHEN and CDR2 SYDVKM. The CDR3 totals 16 residues. The V gene lost 6 bases and the J gene lost 0 bases, with 15 bases spanning the gap. Specimen: peripheral blood, collected on day 0 of AZD1222 vaccination. This TCR was recovered from an adult in good health. V gene TRBV28 combines with J gene TRBJ1-5; the D gene is possibly TRBD1 (6 bases). CDR3 bases: TGTGCCAGCAGGCTAGGGACACTATATAGCAATCAGCCCCAGCATTTT. It is translated as CASRLGTLYSNQPQHF. The whole variable domain, filled in from reference TRBV28 and TRBJ1-5, reads DVKVTQSSRYLVKRTGEKVFLECVQDMDHENMFWYRQDPGLGLRLIYFSYDVKMKEKGDIPEGYSVSREKKERFSLILESASTNQTSMYLCASRLGTLYSNQPQHFGDGTRLSIL.